This T cell receptor beta chain comes out of a study of blood T cell repertoires in COVID-19. Study summary: Samples of COVID-19 (acute and convalescent) were obtained from the United States, Italy and Spain. T cells, B-cell-depleted T cells, or PBMCs supplied cDNA or gDNA.

Per the original methods: Using reference gene primer amplification, nucleated cell counts were estimated. Sequencing was performed with immunoSEQ multiplex PCR; in TCRdb, only in-frame clones are kept and a portion is missing. From that table come the V and J calls and clone size; the DNA was used to work out D and trimming. The repertoire holds about 59,000 clones, with about 70% as singletons. Germline CDR1 and CDR2: SEHNR and FQNEAQ (reference sequence). Germline trimming cut 6 bases from V and 8 bases from J; bases unmatched to any gene: 7. This CDR3 has 14 residues. This chain connects TRBV7-9 to TRBJ1-6; 7 bases are a match to TRBD1. The sequencing input was peripheral blood. This TCR was sampled from a woman aged 70-85 years with acute or convalescent COVID-19. The CDR3 here is CASSQGQVHSPLHF. CDR3 nucleotide sequence: TGTGCCAGCAGTCAAGGACAGGTCCATTCACCCCTCCACTTT. Based on the CDR3 plus reference TRBV7-9 and TRBJ1-6, the full variable domain is DTGVSQNPRHKITKRGQNVTFRCDPISEHNRLYWYRQTLGQGPEFLTYFQNEAQLEKSRLLSDRFSAERPKGSFSTLEIQRTEQGDSAMYLCASSQGQVHSPLHFGNGTRLTVT.